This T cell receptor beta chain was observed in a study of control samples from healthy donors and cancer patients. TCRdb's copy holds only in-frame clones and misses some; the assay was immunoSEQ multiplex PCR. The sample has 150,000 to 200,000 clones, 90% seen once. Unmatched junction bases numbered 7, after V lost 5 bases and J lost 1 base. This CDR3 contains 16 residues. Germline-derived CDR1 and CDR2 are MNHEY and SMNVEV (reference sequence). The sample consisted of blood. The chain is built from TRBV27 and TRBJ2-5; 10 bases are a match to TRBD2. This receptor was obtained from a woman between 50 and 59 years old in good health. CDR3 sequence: CASSLLAGGLQETQYF. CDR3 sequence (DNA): TGTGCCAGCAGTCTATTAGCGGGAGGCCTCCAAGAGACCCAGTACTTC.